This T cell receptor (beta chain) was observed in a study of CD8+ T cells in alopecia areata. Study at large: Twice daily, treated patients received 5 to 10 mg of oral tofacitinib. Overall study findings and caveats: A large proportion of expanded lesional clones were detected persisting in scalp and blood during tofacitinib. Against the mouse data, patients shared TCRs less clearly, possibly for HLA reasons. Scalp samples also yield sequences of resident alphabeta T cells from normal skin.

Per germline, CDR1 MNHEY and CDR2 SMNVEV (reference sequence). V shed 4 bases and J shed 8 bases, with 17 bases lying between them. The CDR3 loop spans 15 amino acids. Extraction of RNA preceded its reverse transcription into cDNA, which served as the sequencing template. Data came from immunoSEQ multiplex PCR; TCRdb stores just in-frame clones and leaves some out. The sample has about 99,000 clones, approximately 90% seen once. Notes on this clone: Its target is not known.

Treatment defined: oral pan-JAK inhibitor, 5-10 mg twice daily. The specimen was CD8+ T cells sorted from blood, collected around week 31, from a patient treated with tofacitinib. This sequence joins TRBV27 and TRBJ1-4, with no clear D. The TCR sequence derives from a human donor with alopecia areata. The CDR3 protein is CASSSAGRGGEKLFF. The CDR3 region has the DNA TGTGCCAGCAGTTCGGCCGGGAGAGGAGGGGAAAAACTGTTTTTT.